These 27 T cell receptor beta chains were all obtained from the same sample, sequenced in a study of control samples from healthy donors and cancer patients. Some clones are missing from TCRdb's copy, which holds only in-frame ones; the method was immunoSEQ multiplex PCR. This sample has 150,000 to 200,000 clones, with 75% to 95% found just once. Sequencing was done on a sample of blood. All receptors derive from a middle-aged woman in good health.

V is TRBV12-3 or TRBV12-4 and J is TRBJ2-1; D could derive from TRBD1 or TRBD2 (5 bases each). CDR3 size: 12 residues. V was shortened by 7 bases and J by 10 bases, with 14 bases between the two germline ends. Written as DNA, the CDR3 is TGTGCCAGCACCTCGGGGCCCCACGAGCAGTTCTTC. The encoded protein is CASTSGPHEQFF.

This clone was picked up a small number of times. Written as DNA, the CDR3 is TGTGCCAGCAGTGACCGGACAGGGGGAACTGAAGCTTTCTTT. Translated: CASSDRTGGTEAFF. The chain joins TRBV27 to TRBJ1-1, with 10 bases lining up with TRBD1. The J segment lost 5 bases and the V segment lost 5 bases, leaving 5 bases of the junction unmatched. The CDR3 runs to 14 residues. Germline V gene sequence: CDR1 MNHEY, CDR2 SMNVEV (reference sequence).

The sample holds one count of this clone. The CDR3 protein is CASSEMTGKTGELFF. DNA of the CDR3: TGTGCCAGCAGTGAGATGACAGGGAAAACCGGGGAGCTGTTTTTT. This chain connects TRBV25-1 to TRBJ2-2; 7 bases fit TRBD1. J lost 5 bases, V lost 3 bases, and 6 bases had no gene match. The CDR3 contains 15 residues. Germline-derived CDR1 and CDR2 are MGHDK and SYGVNS.

The sample holds one count of this clone. The gene calls are TRBV7-9 and TRBJ2-5, with 9 bases fitting TRBD1. The V gene's germline CDR1 is SEHNR and CDR2 FQNEAQ (reference sequence). The CDR3 consists of 17 residues. With 2 bases clipped from V and 2 bases from J, the junction kept 9 bases outside the gene matches. The chain's CDR3 is CASSLWFGTGPQETQYF. The CDR3 nucleotides are TGTGCCAGCAGCTTATGGTTTGGGACAGGGCCTCAAGAGACCCAGTACTTC.

The chain is built from TRBV6-5 and TRBJ2-3; 14 nucleotides align to TRBD2. This CDR3 spans 15 amino acids. The germline gives CDR1 MNHEY, CDR2 SVGAGI. V shed 6 bases and J 5 bases; nucleotides not matched to a gene: 4. CDR3 in DNA: TGTGCCAGCAGCCGACTAGCGGGGGGGCAAGATACGCAGTATTTT. Translating gives CASSRLAGGQDTQYF.

V and J are TRBV6-5 and TRBJ1-1; D not certain. The CDR3 contains 15 residues. The V end was cut by 0 bases, the J end by 4 bases, with 12 bases between. The V gene's germline CDR1 is MNHEY and CDR2 SVGAGI. Here the CDR3 DNA reads TGTGCCAGCAGTTACTCAGACGGGGTAGGCACTGAAGCTTTCTTT. Translated: CASSYSDGVGTEAFF.

This sequence joins TRBV5-1 and TRBJ1-1, with D uncertain. The CDR3 spans 13 residues. Trimming cost V 0 bases and J 2 bases, with 5 bases left between them. Germline V CDR1 and CDR2: SGHRS, YFSETQ. CDR3 in DNA: TGCGCCAGCAGCTTGGCCCCAAACACTGAAGCTTTCTTT. It specifies CASSLAPNTEAFF.

The V and J genes are TRBV11-2 and TRBJ1-4; TRBD1 matches at 7 bases. CDR1 and CDR2 (germline): SGHAT, FQNNGV. The CDR3 spans 18 residues. V shed 2 bases and J 2 bases; nucleotides not matched to a gene: 11. CDR3 amino acids: CASSLRGQGMATNEKLFF. CDR3 DNA: TGTGCCAGCAGCTTAAGGGGGCAGGGGATGGCCACTAATGAAAAACTGTTTTTT. The variable domain in full, with the rest retrieved from reference TRBV11-2 and TRBJ1-4, is EAGVAQSPRYKIIEKRQSVAFWCNPISGHATLYWYQQILGQGPKLLIQFQNNGVVDDSQLPKDRFSAERLKGVDSTLKIQPAKLEDSAVYLCASSLRGQGMATNEKLFFGSGTQLSVL.

This rearrangement joins TRBV27 to TRBJ2-7, with 9 bases fitting TRBD1. The CDR3 length is 15 residues. The germline V gene has CDR1 MNHEY and CDR2 SMNVEV (reference sequence). With V trimmed by 6 bases and J by 5 bases, 11 bases remained unmatched. CDR3 residues: CASSLTFRTGDEQYF. CDR3 nucleotide sequence: TGTGCCAGCAGCCTCACATTCCGGACAGGGGACGAGCAGTACTTC.

The chain uses TRBV7-7 and TRBJ2-2; D gene unclear. Germline V CDR1 and CDR2: SSHAT, FNYEAQ (reference sequence). V gave up 5 bases and J gave up 6 bases, with 10 bases separating them. The CDR3 has 13 amino acids. The CDR3 coding sequence is TGTGCCAGCAGCCCCACCCCCGCCGGGGAGCTGTTTTTT. Translated, it gives CASSPTPAGELFF.

V usage is TRBV9 and J usage is TRBJ2-7, with 7 bases that match TRBD1. Germline CDR1 is SGDLS and CDR2 is YYNGEE. The junction had 7 bases not matched to a gene; V was cut back by 4 bases and J by 3 bases. This CDR3 spans 14 amino acids. The CDR3 protein is CASSPTGSGYEQYF. The DNA of the CDR3 is TGTGCCAGCAGCCCGACAGGGTCCGGCTACGAGCAGTACTTC.

The chain is built from TRBV5-4 and TRBJ1-1; TRBD1 matches at 7 bases. Per germline, CDR1 SGHNT and CDR2 YYREEE (reference sequence). The V segment lost 4 bases and the J segment 5 bases; nucleotides outside the gene matches: 14. The CDR3 has 16 residues. The CDR3 DNA reads TGTGCCAGCAGCCCGGGGGAGGGGGCGCGAGATACTGAAGCTTTCTTT. It codes for CASSPGEGARDTEAFF.

The chain carries TRBV12-5 and TRBJ2-1; no reliable D call. Germline CDR1 reads LGHNT; CDR2 reads FRNRAP. V was shortened by 3 bases and J by 9 bases, with 6 bases between the two germline ends. The CDR3 consists of 11 residues. The CDR3 DNA reads as TGTGCTAGTGGTTTCCAGTTTGAGCAGTTCTTC. It translates to CASGFQFEQFF.

The V gene is TRBV15, the J gene TRBJ2-2; D is ambiguous. Germline loops: CDR1 LNHNV, CDR2 YYDKDF (reference sequence). V shed 0 bases and J shed 8 bases, with 10 bases lying between them. CDR3 length equals 14 residues. Written as DNA, the CDR3 is TGTGCCACCAGCAGAGACTCTCCTGGGGGGGAGCTGTTTTTT. It encodes CATSRDSPGGELFF.

The chain carries TRBV5-1 and TRBJ2-3; perhaps TRBD2 as D (6 bases). Trimming shortened V by 5 bases and J by 0 bases, and 16 bases separated the two germline ends. CDR3 length equals 16 residues. CDR1 SGHRS and CDR2 YFSETQ come from the germline V gene. The CDR3 DNA reads TGCGCCAGCAGAGGTGCGGGGCAGACGAGCACAGATACGCAGTATTTT. Translating gives CASRGAGQTSTDTQYF.

This chain connects TRBV7-8 to TRBJ2-1, with TRBD2 matching 7 bases. The CDR3 contains 16 residues. Germline CDR1 SGHVS, CDR2 FQNEAQ. V gave up 5 bases and J gave up 0 bases; unmatched junction bases: 7. CDR3 sequence (DNA): TGTGCCAGCAGCCCGGACCTAGCGGTCTCCTACAATGAGCAGTTCTTC. As protein: CASSPDLAVSYNEQFF.

V gene TRBV19 combines with J gene TRBJ2-5; 8 bases match TRBD2. Germline V gene data show CDR1 as LNHDA and CDR2 as SQIVND (reference sequence). V gave up 4 bases and J gave up 4 bases; unmatched junction bases: 8. CDR3 length: 15 residues. The CDR3 sequence is CASSSLAGAIETQYF. For the CDR3, the DNA is TGTGCCAGTAGTAGCCTAGCGGGTGCGATAGAGACCCAGTACTTC.

The table lists this clone with a few counts. The chain joins TRBV19 to TRBJ2-1, with D uncertain. This CDR3 is 15 amino acids long. Germline V gives CDR1 LNHDA, CDR2 SQIVND (reference sequence). Trimming cost V 3 bases and J 2 bases, with 11 bases left between them. The CDR3 DNA sequence: TGTGCCAGTAGTATCTCCATCCAAACCTACAATGAGCAGTTCTTC. Amino acid sequence: CASSISIQTYNEQFF.

The chain couples TRBV5-1 to TRBJ1-4; D unclear. The CDR3 has 16 amino acids. Germline V CDR1 and CDR2: SGHRS, YFSETQ. V was cut by 1 base and J by 5 bases, with 15 bases left in between. CDR3 residues: CASSLQQQGQNEKLFF. DNA for the CDR3: TGCGCCAGCAGCTTGCAACAACAAGGGCAAAATGAAAAACTGTTTTTT.

This chain connects TRBV5-1 to TRBJ2-2, with unresolved D. Germline assignment: CDR1 SGHRS and CDR2 YFSETQ. The length of the CDR3 is 14 residues. The V gene lost 0 bases and the J gene lost 7 bases, with 10 bases spanning the gap. The CDR3 loop is CASSLETLGGELFF. The DNA of the CDR3 is TGCGCCAGCAGCTTGGAAACCTTGGGCGGGGAGCTGTTTTTT.

The CDR3 is CASSRQEGGMNQPQHF. Here the CDR3 DNA reads TGTGCCAGCTCACGACAGGAGGGGGGTATGAATCAGCCCCAGCATTTT. The rearrangement joins TRBV18 to TRBJ1-5, with D possibly matching TRBD1 (6 bases). V shed 4 bases and J shed 4 bases, with 17 bases lying between them. The CDR3 length is 16 residues. Germline V gene lookup returns CDR1 KGHSH and CDR2 LQKENI.

J is TRBJ1-2 and V is TRBV20-1, with D possibly being TRBD1 (6 bases). This CDR3 is built from 14 residues. Germline values: CDR1 DFQATT, CDR2 SNEGSKA (reference sequence). Trimming removed 3 bases from V and 6 bases from J, with 17 bases in between. The CDR3 DNA reads TGCAGTGCTAGTGCTGTGACAGGACAGAATGGCTACACCTTC. This encodes CSASAVTGQNGYTF.

The sample holds one count of this clone. The CDR3 DNA is TGTGCCAGCAGTGACTTCCCGGGAAGCAATCAGCCCCAGCATTTT. It translates to CASSDFPGSNQPQHF. The chain has TRBV6-4 and TRBJ1-5; D is unresolved. Germline V CDR1 and CDR2: MRHNA, SNTAGT. The CDR3 is 15 residues long. With 1 base removed from V and 1 base from J, the gap between germline ends came to 8 bases.

The chain couples TRBV6-5 to TRBJ2-3, with D hard to call. Germline V lookup: CDR1 MNHEY, CDR2 SVGAGI. The CDR3 loop spans 14 amino acids. Trimming removed 6 bases at V and 0 bases at J, with 10 bases between. The CDR3 sequence is CASSFEESTDTQYF. The DNA for the CDR3 is TGTGCCAGCAGCTTCGAGGAGAGCACAGATACGCAGTATTTT.

The chain carries TRBV3-1 (or the pseudogene TRBV3-2) and TRBJ2-7, with 10 bases matching TRBD2. CDR3 length: 16 amino acids. CDR1 LGHDT and CDR2 YNNKEL come from the germline V gene (reference sequence). V gave up 0 bases and J gave up 7 bases; unmatched junction bases: 9. The CDR3 spells CASSQDQKRGGKEQYF. CDR3 coding DNA: TGTGCCAGCAGCCAAGATCAGAAGCGGGGGGGCAAAGAGCAGTACTTC.

This clone was recorded once. V and J are TRBV3-1 (or the pseudogene TRBV3-2) and TRBJ2-3, with 15 bases identical to TRBD2. This CDR3 has 19 residues. The ends lost 1 base at V and 1 base at J; junction bases unmatched: 6. Germline CDR1 and CDR2: LGHDT and YNNKEL (reference sequence). CDR3 loop: CASSQVGTSGGLGTDTQYF. The DNA for the CDR3 is TGTGCCAGCAGCCAAGTAGGGACTAGCGGGGGGTTGGGCACAGATACGCAGTATTTT.

The gene calls are TRBV2 and TRBJ2-7; weak D call: TRBD1 (6 bases). Germline V gene sequence: CDR1 SNHLY, CDR2 FYNNEI. CDR3 length: 13 residues. V dropped 7 bases and J dropped 3 bases, with 13 bases sitting between them. The CDR3 here is CASTEGGRYEQYF. As DNA, the CDR3 is TGTGCCAGCACCGAAGGGGGACGCTACGAGCAGTACTTC. The full variable domain, its missing parts supplied by reference TRBV2 and TRBJ2-7, is EPEVTQTPSHQVTQMGQEVILRCVPISNHLYFYWYRQILGQKVEFLVSFYNNEISEKSEIFDDQFSVERPDGSNFTLKIRSTKLEDSAMYFCASTEGGRYEQYFGPGTRLTVT.